The TCR beta chain under discussion was sequenced for a study of shared clonotypes between healthy human individuals. Study background: Donors had three CD4 naive, three CD4 memory, two CD8 naive and one CD8 memory plate apiece.

Overall study results and limits: Among a few donors, approximately 5% of naive CD4 clonotypes were found in common.

Profiled with immunoSEQ multiplex PCR; TCRdb holds only in-frame clones, not every one. The table lists some 2 million clones, approximately 94% of them singletons. This CDR3 has 15 residues. Germline V CDR1 and CDR2: LGHNA, YSLEER. V was cut by 3 bases and J by 8 bases, with 19 bases left in between. Regarding this clone: Its antigen is currently unknown.

CD45RO negativity and positive selection for CCR7 defined naive CD8 cells, a population that excluded terminally differentiated effector memory CD45RA+ cells. The chain uses TRBV4-3 and TRBJ1-2; no clear D. The sequence derives from a man between 18 and 29 years old in good health. Source material: naive CD8+ T cells sorted from blood. Written as DNA, the CDR3 is TGCGCCAGCAGCCAGGGAGAAGGGCCACTCTACGGCTACACCTTC. Protein sequence: CASSQGEGPLYGYTF.